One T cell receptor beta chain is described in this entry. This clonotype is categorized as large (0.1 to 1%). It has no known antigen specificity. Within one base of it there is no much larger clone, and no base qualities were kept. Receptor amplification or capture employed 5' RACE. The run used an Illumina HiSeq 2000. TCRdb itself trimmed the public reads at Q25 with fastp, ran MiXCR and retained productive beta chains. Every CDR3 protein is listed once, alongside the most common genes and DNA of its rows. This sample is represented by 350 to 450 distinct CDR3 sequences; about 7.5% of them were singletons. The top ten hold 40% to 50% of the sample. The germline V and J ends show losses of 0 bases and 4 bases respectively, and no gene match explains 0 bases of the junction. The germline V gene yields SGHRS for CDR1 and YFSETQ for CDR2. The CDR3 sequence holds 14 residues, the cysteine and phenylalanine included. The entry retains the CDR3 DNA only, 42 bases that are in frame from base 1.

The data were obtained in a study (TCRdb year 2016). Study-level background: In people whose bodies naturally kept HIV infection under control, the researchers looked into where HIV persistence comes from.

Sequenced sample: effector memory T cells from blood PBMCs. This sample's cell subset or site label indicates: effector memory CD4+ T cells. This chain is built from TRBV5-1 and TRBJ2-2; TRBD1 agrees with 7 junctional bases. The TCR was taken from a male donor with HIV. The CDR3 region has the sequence CASSLGTGTGELFF. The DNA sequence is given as TGCGCCAGCAGCTTGGGGACAGGCACCGGGGAGCTGTTTTTT.